This T cell receptor (beta chain) was identified during a study of immune cell composition in non-small cell lung cancer. General observations from the study: Smoking pack-years did not significantly correlate with tumour TCR-beta clonality. Roughly 75% of squamous and 30% to 40% of adenocarcinoma cases had tumour-associated clones >0.5%.

Germline CDR1 MDHEN, CDR2 SYDVKM. The CDR3 spans 13 residues. The repertoire was sequenced with immunoSEQ multiplex PCR; TCRdb's copy has only in-frame clones and lacks some. This sample has about 14,000 clones, with 81% found just once. Concerning this clone: What it binds is unknown.

This sequence originates from a human donor with non-small cell lung cancer. The rearrangement uses TRBV28 and TRBJ2-5, with D possibly being TRBD2 (6 bases). Matching the DNA end better, TRBJ2-7 makes the J call doubtful. Sequenced input: lung tumor tissue. The CDR3 bases are TGTGCCAGCAGTCCTAGCGCCCACTACGAGCAGTACTTC. Protein product: CASSPSAHYEQYF.